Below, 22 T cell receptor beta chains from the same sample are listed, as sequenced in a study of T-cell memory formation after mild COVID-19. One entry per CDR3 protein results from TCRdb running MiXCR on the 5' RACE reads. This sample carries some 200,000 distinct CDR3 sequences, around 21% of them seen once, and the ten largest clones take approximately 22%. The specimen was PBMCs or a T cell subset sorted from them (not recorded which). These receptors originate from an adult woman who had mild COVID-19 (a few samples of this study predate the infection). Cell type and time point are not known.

The CDR3 coding sequence is TGCAGTGCTTACCCCAGGGCGGGAGACACCGGGGAGCTGTTTTTT. As protein: CSAYPRAGDTGELFF. The chain recombines TRBV20-1 with TRBJ2-2, with TRBD2 identical over 7 bases. Germline CDR1 DFQATT, CDR2 SNEGSKA (reference sequence). Germline trimming cut 5 bases from V and 3 bases from J; bases unmatched to any gene: 9. There are 15 residues in the CDR3.

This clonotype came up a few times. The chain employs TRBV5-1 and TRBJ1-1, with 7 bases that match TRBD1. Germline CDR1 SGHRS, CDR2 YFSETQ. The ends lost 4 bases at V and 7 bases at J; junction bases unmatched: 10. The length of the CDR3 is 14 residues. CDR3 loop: CASSTRQGLDEAFF. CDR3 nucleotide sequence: TGCGCCAGCAGCACCCGACAGGGTTTGGATGAAGCTTTCTTT.

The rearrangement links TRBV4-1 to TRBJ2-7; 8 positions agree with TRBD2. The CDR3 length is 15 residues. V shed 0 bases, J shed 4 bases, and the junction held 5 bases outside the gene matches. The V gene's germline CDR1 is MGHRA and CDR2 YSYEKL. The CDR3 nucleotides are TGCGCCAGCAGCCAAGAGTCGGCGGGGGGATACGAGCAGTACTTC. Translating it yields CASSQESAGGYEQYF.

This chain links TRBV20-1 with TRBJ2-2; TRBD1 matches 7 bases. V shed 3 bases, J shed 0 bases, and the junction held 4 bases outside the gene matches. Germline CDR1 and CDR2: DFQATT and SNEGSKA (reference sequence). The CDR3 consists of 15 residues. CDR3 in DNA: TGCAGTGCTAGGCCCCAGGGGGCGAACACCGGGGAGCTGTTTTTT. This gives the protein CSARPQGANTGELFF.

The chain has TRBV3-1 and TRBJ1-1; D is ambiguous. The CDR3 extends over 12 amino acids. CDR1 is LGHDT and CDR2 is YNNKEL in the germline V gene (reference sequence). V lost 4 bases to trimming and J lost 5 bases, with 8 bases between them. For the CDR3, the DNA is TGTGCCAGCAGCCCAGTCGGGACTGAAGCTTTCTTT. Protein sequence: CASSPVGTEAFF. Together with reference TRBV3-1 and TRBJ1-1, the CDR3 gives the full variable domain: DTAVSQTPKYLVTQMGNDKSIKCEQNLGHDTMYWYKQDSKKFLKIMFSYNNKELIINETVPNRFSPKSPDKAHLNLHINSLELGDSAVYFCASSPVGTEAFFGQGTRLTVV.

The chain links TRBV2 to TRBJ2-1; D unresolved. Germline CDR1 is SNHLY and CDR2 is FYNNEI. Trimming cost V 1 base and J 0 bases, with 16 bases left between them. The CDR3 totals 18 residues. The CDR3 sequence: CASSEVLRATSSYNEQFF. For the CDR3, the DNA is TGTGCCAGCAGTGAAGTACTCCGGGCAACTTCCTCCTACAATGAGCAGTTCTTC. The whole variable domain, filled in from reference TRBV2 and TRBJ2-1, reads EPEVTQTPSHQVTQMGQEVILRCVPISNHLYFYWYRQILGQKVEFLVSFYNNEISEKSEIFDDQFSVERPDGSNFTLKIRSTKLEDSAMYFCASSEVLRATSSYNEQFFGPGTRLTVL.

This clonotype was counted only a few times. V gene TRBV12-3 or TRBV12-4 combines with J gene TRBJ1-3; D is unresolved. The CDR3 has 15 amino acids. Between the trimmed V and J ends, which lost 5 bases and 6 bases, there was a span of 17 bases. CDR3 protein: CASSLPPLFVNTIYF. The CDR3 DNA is TGTGCCAGCAGTCTCCCACCCCTCTTCGTAAACACCATATATTTT.

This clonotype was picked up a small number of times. The CDR3 DNA reads as TGTGCCACCAGCAGTGGGGGCCACGAGCAGTACTTC. It is translated as CATSSGGHEQYF. The gene calls are TRBV15 and TRBJ2-7; possibly TRBD1 for D (6 bases). The germline V and J ends were trimmed by 3 bases and 5 bases, with 8 bases remaining between them. Looked up from germline, CDR1 is LNHNV and CDR2 is YYDKDF (reference sequence). The CDR3 covers 12 residues.

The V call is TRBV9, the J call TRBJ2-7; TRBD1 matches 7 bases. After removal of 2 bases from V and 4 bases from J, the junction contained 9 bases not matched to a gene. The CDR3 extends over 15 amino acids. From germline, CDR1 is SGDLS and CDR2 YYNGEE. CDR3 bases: TGTGCCAGCAGCGTCAAACAGGGGTTAGGGTACGAGCAGTACTTC. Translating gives CASSVKQGLGYEQYF.

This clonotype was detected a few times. The CDR3 region is CASSLDAGYTF. CDR3 sequence (DNA): TGCGCCAGCAGCTTGGACGCGGGCTACACCTTC. This rearrangement joins TRBV5-1 to TRBJ1-2; D unresolved. Germline V gene lookup returns CDR1 SGHRS and CDR2 YFSETQ. The CDR3 extends over 11 amino acids. Between the trimmed V and J ends, which lost 0 bases and 8 bases, there was a span of 5 bases.

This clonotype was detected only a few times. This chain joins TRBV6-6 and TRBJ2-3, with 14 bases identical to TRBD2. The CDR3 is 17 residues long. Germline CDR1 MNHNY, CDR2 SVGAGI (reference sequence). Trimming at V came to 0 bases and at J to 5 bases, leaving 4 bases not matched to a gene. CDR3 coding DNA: TGTGCCAGCAGTTACTCGACTAGCGGGGGGGAATTAGATACGCAGTATTTT. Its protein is CASSYSTSGGELDTQYF.

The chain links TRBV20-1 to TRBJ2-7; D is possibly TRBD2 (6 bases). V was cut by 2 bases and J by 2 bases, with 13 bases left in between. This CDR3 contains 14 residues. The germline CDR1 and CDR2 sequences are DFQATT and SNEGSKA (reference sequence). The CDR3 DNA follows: TGCAGTGCTAGACGCGGGGTCGGCCCCTACGAGCAGTACTTC. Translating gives CSARRGVGPYEQYF.

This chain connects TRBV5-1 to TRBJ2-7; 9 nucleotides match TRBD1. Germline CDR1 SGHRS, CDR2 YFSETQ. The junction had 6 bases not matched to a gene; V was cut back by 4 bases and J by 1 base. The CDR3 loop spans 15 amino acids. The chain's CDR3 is CASSGGQGYSYEQYF. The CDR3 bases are TGCGCCAGCAGCGGGGGACAGGGATATTCCTACGAGCAGTACTTC. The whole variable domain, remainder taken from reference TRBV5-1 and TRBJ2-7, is KAGVTQTPRYLIKTRGQQVTLSCSPISGHRSVSWYQQTPGQGLQFLFEYFSETQRNKGNFPGRFSGRQFSNSRSEMNVSTLELGDSALYLCASSGGQGYSYEQYFGPGTRLTVT.

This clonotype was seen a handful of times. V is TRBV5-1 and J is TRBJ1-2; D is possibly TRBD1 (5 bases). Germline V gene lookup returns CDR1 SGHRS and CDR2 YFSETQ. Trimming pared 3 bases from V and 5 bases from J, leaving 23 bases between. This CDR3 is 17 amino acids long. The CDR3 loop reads CASSSRSGATVAYGYTF. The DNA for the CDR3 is TGCGCCAGCAGCTCCCGATCCGGGGCGACGGTCGCGTATGGCTACACCTTC.

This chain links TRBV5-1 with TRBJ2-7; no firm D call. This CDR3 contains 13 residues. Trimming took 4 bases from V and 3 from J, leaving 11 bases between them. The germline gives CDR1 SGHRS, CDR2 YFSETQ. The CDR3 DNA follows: TGCGCCAGCAGCCCTGACCAGCACTACGAGCAGTACTTC. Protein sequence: CASSPDQHYEQYF. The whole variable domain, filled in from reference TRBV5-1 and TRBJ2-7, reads KAGVTQTPRYLIKTRGQQVTLSCSPISGHRSVSWYQQTPGQGLQFLFEYFSETQRNKGNFPGRFSGRQFSNSRSEMNVSTLELGDSALYLCASSPDQHYEQYFGPGTRLTVT.

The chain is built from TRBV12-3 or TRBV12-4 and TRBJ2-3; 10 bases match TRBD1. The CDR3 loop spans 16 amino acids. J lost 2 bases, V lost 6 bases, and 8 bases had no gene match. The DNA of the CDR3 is TGTGCCAGCAGGCCTCCGGGACAGGGGCTCACAGATACGCAGTATTTT. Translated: CASRPPGQGLTDTQYF.

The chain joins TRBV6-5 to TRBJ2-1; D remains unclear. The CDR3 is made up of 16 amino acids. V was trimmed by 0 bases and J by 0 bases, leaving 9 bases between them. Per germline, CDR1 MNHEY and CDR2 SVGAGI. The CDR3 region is CASSYSSGSSYNEQFF. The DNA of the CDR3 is TGTGCCAGCAGTTACTCGTCCGGTAGCTCCTACAATGAGCAGTTCTTC.

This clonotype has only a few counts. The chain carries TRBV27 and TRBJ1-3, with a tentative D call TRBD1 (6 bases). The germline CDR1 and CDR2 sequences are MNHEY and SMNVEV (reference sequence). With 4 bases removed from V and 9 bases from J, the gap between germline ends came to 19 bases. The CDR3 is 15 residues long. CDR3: CASSSGTPVGGTIYF. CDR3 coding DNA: TGTGCCAGCAGTTCCGGGACACCGGTCGGGGGCACCATATATTTT.

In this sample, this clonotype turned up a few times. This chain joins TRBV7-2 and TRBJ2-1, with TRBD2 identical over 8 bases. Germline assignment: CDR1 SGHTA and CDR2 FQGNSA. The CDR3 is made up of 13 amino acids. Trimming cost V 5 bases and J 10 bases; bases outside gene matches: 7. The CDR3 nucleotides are TGTGCCAGCAGCCAAGGACTAGCAGGGGAGCAGTTCTTC. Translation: CASSQGLAGEQFF.

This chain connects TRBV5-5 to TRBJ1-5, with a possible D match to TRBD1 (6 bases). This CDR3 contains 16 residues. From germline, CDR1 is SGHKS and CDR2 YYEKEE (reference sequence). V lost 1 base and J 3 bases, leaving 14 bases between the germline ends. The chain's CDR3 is CASSLMVGQFNQPQHF. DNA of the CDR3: TGTGCCAGCAGCTTGATGGTCGGACAGTTCAATCAGCCCCAGCATTTT.

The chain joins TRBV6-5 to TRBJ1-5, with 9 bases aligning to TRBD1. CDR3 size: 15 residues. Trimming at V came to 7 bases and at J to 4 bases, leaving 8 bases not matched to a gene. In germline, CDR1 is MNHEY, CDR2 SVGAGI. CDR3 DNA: TGTGCCAGCACCGAGCGACAGGGGGGAAATCAGCCCCAGCATTTT. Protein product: CASTERQGGNQPQHF.

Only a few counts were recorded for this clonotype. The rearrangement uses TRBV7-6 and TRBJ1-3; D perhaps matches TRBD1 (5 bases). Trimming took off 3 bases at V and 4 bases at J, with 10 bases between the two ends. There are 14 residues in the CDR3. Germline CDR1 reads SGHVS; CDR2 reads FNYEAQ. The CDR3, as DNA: TGTGCCAGCAGCTTTGCGGGGGTCGGAAACACCATATATTTT. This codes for CASSFAGVGNTIYF.